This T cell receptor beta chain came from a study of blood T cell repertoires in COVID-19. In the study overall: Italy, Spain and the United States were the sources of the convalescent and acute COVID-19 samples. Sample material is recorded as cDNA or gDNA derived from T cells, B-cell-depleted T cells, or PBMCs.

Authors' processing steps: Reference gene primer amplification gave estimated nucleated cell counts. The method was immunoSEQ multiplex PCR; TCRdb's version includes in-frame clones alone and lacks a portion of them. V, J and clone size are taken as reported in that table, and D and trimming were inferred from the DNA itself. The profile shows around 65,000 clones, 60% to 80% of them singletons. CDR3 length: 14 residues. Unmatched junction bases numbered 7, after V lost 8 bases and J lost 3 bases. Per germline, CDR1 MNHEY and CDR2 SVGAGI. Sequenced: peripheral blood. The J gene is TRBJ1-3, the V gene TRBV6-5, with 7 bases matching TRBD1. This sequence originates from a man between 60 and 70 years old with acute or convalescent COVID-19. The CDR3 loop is CASQGDLNGNTIYF. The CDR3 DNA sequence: TGTGCCAGCCAGGGGGATTTGAATGGAAACACCATATATTTT.